Only a few counts were recorded for the clone carrying this T cell receptor (beta chain). The antigen remains unidentified. TCRdb processed the 5' RACE reads anew with MiXCR; each CDR3 protein has one entry. The sample lists hundreds of thousands of distinct CDR3 sequences, roughly a fifth occurring once. The data derive from a study of T cells after yellow fever vaccination. Study-level information: Fractions low in cell number were prepared with SMART-Seq v4 Ultra Low Input. Study findings and constraints: It was a weaker secondary response, yet one that peaked faster, at day 5 versus 15. Sorted repertoires could include abundant contaminating clonotypes from bulk cells.

V shed 7 bases and J 0 bases; nucleotides not matched to a gene: 7. Germline values: CDR1 SEHNR, CDR2 FQNEAQ (reference sequence). The CDR3 spans 15 residues. This TCR was sampled from a young man who received the YFV17D yellow fever vaccine. The genes are TRBV7-9 and TRBJ2-3, with TRBD1 matching 7 bases. This specimen consisted of PBMCs, obtained 15 days after the yellow fever booster vaccination. DNA of the CDR3: TGTGCCAGCAACCCACAGGGGATTAGCACAGATACGCAGTATTTT. Residues: CASNPQGISTDTQYF.